Listed here are 4 T cell receptor beta chains from one sample, sequenced in a study of CXCR3-negative and CXCR3-positive naive CD8 T cells. It was by 5' RACE with UMI labels that the TRB cDNA libraries were prepared. From the 5' RACE reads, TCRdb lists one entry per CDR3 protein and no DNA. This sample contains 130,000 or so distinct CDR3 sequences. The sequenced sample was naive CXCR3- CD8+ T cells from blood. As for subset: CD45RO-CCR7+CD27+CD95- naive CD8+ T cells lacking CXCR3 (TNR3-). All receptors come from a human donor in good health. Some clones in this sample may be carry-over from other donors' samples.

This chain joins TRBV12-3 or TRBV12-4 and TRBJ2-2. The CDR3 is 14 residues long. CDR3 loop: CASSLGVNTGELFF.

The chain links TRBV12-3 or TRBV12-4 to TRBJ2-1. The CDR3 is 15 residues long. The CDR3 sequence is CASTVIDSSYNEQFF.

V usage is TRBV7-9 and J usage is TRBJ2-7; TCRdb calls TRBD1, which cannot be checked without DNA. The germline gives CDR1 SEHNR, CDR2 FQNEAQ (reference sequence). This CDR3 is built from 15 residues. CDR3 protein: CASSLATTGVYEQYF.

The rearrangement links TRBV11-3 to TRBJ2-3; the D gene TCRdb calls, TRBD2, cannot be checked with no DNA. Looked up from germline, CDR1 is SGHNT and CDR2 is YENEEA. The CDR3 length is 20 residues. The CDR3 here is CASSLQAPRGGKEGTDTQYF.